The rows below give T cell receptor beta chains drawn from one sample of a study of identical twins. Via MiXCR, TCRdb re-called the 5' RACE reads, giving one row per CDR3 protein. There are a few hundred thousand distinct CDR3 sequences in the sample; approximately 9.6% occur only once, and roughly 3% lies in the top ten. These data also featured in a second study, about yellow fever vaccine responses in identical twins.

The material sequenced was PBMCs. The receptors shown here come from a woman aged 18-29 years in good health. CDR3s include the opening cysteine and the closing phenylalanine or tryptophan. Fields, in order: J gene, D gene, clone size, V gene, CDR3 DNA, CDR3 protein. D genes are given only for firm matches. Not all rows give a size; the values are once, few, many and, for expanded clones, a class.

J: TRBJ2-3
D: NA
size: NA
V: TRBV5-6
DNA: TGTGCCAGCAGCCCCTTGAGGAGTCCTGATACGCAGTATTTT
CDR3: CASSPLRSPDTQYF

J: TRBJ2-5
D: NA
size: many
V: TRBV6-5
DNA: TGTGCCAGCAGTTACGCGTATGAAGAGACCCAGTACTTC
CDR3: CASSYAYEETQYF

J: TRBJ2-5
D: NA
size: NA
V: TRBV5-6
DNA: TGTGCCAGCCTACCCCGCTACCAAGAGACCCAGTACTTC
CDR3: CASLPRYQETQYF

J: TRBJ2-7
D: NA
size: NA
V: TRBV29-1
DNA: TGCAGCGTTTTAGACGGAAGCTACGAGCAGTACTTC
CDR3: CSVLDGSYEQYF

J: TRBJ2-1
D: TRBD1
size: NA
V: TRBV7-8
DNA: TGTGCCAGCAGCTACGACCCATCGACCCGGGACAGGATATACAATGAGCAGTTCTTC
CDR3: CASSYDPSTRDRIYNEQFF

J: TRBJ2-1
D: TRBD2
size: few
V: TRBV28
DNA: TGTGCCAGCATTGTCCCCGGGACTAGCGGCTCCTACAATGAGCAGTTCTTC
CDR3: CASIVPGTSGSYNEQFF

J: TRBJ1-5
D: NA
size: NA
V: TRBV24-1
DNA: TGTGCCACCAGTGATTCGACCAGGACAGCAATTAGCAATCAGCCCCAGCATTTT
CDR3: CATSDSTRTAISNQPQHF

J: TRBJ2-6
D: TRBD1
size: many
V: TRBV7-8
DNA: TGTGCCAGCAGGACCGGGACAGGGTCCTCTGGGGCCAACGTCCTGACTTTC
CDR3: CASRTGTGSSGANVLTF

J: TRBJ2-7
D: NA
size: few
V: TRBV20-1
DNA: TGCAGTGCTACCCCGGCAGGGATCTACGAGCAGTACTTC
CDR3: CSATPAGIYEQYF

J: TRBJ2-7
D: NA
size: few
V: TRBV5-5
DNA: TGTGCCAGCAGCTTGGATCGGTTGAAAGCCTACGAGCAGTACTTC
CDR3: CASSLDRLKAYEQYF

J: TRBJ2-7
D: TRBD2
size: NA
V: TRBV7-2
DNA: TGTGCCAGCAGTAGACTAGCGGGACCTTTTGAGCAGTACTTC
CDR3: CASSRLAGPFEQYF

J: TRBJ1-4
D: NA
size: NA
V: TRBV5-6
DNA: TGTGCCAGCAGCTTGTATCCAGGGGTCGGTGAAAAACTGTTTTTT
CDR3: CASSLYPGVGEKLFF

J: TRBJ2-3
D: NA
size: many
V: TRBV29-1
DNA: TGCAGCGTTGGGTCGGCTAGTCCAGATGATACGCAGTATTTT
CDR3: CSVGSASPDDTQYF

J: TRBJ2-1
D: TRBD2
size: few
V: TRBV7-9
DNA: TGTGCCAGCAGCGGCCGGACTAGCGGGCAATACAATGAGCAGTTCTTC
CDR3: CASSGRTSGQYNEQFF

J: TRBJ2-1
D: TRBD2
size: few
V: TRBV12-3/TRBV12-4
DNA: TGTGCCAGCAGCCTTGGGACTAGGGAAAACAATGAGCAGTTCTTC
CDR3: CASSLGTRENNEQFF

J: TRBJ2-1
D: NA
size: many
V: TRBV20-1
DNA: TGCAGTGCTAGAGATCCTAAAACAAGATCCTACAATGAGCAGTTCTTC
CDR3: CSARDPKTRSYNEQFF

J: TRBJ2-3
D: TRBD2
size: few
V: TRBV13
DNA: TGTGCCTGCAGCTTTGGGACTAGCGGGGGTCCCCTCACAGATACGCAGTATTTT
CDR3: CACSFGTSGGPLTDTQYF

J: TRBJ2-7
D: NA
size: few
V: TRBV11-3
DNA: TGTGCCAGCAGCTTAGATCACCGATTGGGGTACGAGCAGTACTTC
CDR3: CASSLDHRLGYEQYF

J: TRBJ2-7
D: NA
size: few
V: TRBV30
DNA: TGTGCCTGGACCGAACGGGACACCTACGAGCAGTACTTC
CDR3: CAWTERDTYEQYF

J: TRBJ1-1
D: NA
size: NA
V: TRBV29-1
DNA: TGCAGCGGCTCAAGGGCTGAAGCTTTCTTT
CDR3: CSGSRAEAFF

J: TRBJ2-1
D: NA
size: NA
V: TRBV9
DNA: TGTGCCAGCACCTCAGTGGGGGTCAATGAGCAGTTCTTC
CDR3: CASTSVGVNEQFF

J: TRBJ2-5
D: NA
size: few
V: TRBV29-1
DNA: TGCAGCGTTGGCAGGGGGGAAGAGACCCAGTACTTC
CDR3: CSVGRGEETQYF

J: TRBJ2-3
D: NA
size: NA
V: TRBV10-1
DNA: TGCGCCAGCAGTGACCCAGATACGCAGTATTTT
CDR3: CASSDPDTQYF

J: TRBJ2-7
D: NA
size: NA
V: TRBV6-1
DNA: TGTGCCAGCAGCCCCAGGACCGTCCGGGACGAGCAGTACTTC
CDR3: CASSPRTVRDEQYF

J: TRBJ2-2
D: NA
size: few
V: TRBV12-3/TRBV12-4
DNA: TGTGCCAGCAGACCGGGGGCCGCCACCGGGGAGCTGTTTTTT
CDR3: CASRPGAATGELFF

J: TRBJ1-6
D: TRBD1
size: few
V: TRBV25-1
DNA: TGTGCCAGCAGTGAGTTTTTAAGACAGGGGCACGGTTCACCCCTCCACTTT
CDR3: CASSEFLRQGHGSPLHF

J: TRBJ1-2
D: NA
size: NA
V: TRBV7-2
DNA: TGTGCCAGCAGCTTAGGGCAGGGAGGCCCACATGGCTACACCTTC
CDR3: CASSLGQGGPHGYTF

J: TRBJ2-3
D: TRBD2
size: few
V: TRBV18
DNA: TGTGCCAGCTCACCACCGAGCGGGAGGGACGTAGATACGCAGTATTTT
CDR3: CASSPPSGRDVDTQYF

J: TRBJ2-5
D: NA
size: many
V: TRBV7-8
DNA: TGTGCCAGCAGCTTAGGGACAAGGAAAGAGACCCAGTACTTC
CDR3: CASSLGTRKETQYF

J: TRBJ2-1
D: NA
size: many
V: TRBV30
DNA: TGTGCCTGGAGTGTTCGCGGGACGTACTACAATGAGCAGTTCTTC
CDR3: CAWSVRGTYYNEQFF

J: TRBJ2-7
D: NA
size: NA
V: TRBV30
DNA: TGTGCGGCAGCGAGCTCCTACGAGCAGTACTTC
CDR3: CAAASSYEQYF

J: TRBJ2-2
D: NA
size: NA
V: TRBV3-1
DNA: TGTGCCAGCAGCCAGGTGGGCAGTAGCACCGGGGAGCTGTTTTTT
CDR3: CASSQVGSSTGELFF

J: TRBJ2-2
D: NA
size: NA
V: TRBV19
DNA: TGTGCCACCTACGGGACACCCGGGGAGCTGTTTTTT
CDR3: CATYGTPGELFF